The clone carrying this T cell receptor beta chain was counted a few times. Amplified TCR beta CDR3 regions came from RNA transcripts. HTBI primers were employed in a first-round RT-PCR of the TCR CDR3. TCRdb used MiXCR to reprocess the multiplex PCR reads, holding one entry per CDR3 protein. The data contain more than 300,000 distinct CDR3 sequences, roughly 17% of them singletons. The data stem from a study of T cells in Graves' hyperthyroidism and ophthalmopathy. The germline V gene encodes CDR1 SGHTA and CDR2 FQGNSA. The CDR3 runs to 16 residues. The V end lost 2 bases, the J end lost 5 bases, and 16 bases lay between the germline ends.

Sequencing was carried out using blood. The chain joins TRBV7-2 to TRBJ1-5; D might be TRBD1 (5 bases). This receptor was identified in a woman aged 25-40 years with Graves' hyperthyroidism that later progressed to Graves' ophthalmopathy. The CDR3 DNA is TGTGCCAGCAGCTTAACCCGGACGTTGGGGGATCAGCCCCAGCATTTT. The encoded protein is CASSLTRTLGDQPQHF.